This T cell receptor (beta chain) was captured in a study of T-cell memory formation after mild COVID-19. The CDR3 contains 17 residues. The germline V gene has CDR1 SGHNT and CDR2 YYREEE (reference sequence). V lost 3 bases, J lost 0 bases, and 6 bases stayed unmatched. This clonotype was seen at least ten times. TCRdb re-derived calls from the 5' RACE reads in MiXCR, one entry per CDR3 protein. The data hold approximately 290,000 distinct CDR3 sequences, with around 8% observed a single time. The sequence was obtained from a man aged 18-30 years who had mild COVID-19 (a few samples of this study predate the infection). Cell type and time point are not known. The specimen sequenced was PBMCs or a T cell subset sorted from them (not recorded which). The chain employs TRBV5-4 and TRBJ1-1, with 12 bases that match TRBD1. In nucleotides, the CDR3 is TGTGCCAGCAGCTCGCGGGGACAGGGGGCGGTGAACACTGAAGCTTTCTTT. Protein sequence: CASSSRGQGAVNTEAFF.